A selection of T cell receptor beta chains follows, all from one sample in a study of cytomegalovirus exposure and HLA in healthy donors. Generated by immunoSEQ multiplex PCR, the TCRdb table keeps only in-frame clones and is missing some. Counted here are about 52,000 clones, 60% to 75% occurring once; the ten biggest clones make up over 8%. Specimen: PBMCs. These receptors came from a woman in her forties or fifties in good health and CMV-seronegative. CDR3s include the opening cysteine and the closing phenylalanine or tryptophan. The D gene is left open where the match is weak. Where a row states a size, it is once, few, many or the class of an expanded clone; other rows omit it.

cdr3_length	clone_size	v_call	d_call	j_call	cdr3_nt	cdr3_aa
13	-	TRBV7-9	-	TRBJ2-1	TGTGCCAGCAGCCCACGGGACTCCTGGGGGCAGTTCTTC	CASSPRDSWGQFF
13	-	TRBV6-6	-	TRBJ2-7	TGTGCCAGCAGTTACTCTAAGAGATACGAGCAGTACTTC	CASSYSKRYEQYF
14	-	TRBV27	-	TRBJ1-5	TGTGCCAGCATGTCAGGGATGCAAAATCAGCCCCAGCATTTT	CASMSGMQNQPQHF
15	-	TRBV27	TRBD2	TRBJ2-3	TGTGCCAGCAGTCGACTAGCCGCGGGGGCAGATACGCAGTATTTT	CASSRLAAGADTQYF
14	-	TRBV29-1	TRBD1	TRBJ1-1	TGCAGCGTACGACAACAGGGGGCGCCCACTGAAGCTTTCTTT	CSVRQQGAPTEAFF
15	-	TRBV5-4	-	TRBJ2-1	TGTGCCAGCAGCTTGGCGTCCTCCTCCTACAATGAGCAGTTCTTC	CASSLASSSYNEQFF
16	-	TRBV19	TRBD2	TRBJ2-1	TGTGCCAGTAGTATAGATCGGGCGGGAGCCCTGGGTGAGCAGTTCTTC	CASSIDRAGALGEQFF
15	-	TRBV19	-	TRBJ1-1	TGTGCCACCTCTACAAAAGGGGCTGGGAACACTGAAGCTTTCTTT	CATSTKGAGNTEAFF
15	-	TRBV28	TRBD1	TRBJ1-2	TGTGCCAGCAGTTCGGGAGGGACAGCTAACTATGGCTACACCTTC	CASSSGGTANYGYTF
13	-	TRBV5-8	-	TRBJ1-2	TGTGCCAGCAGCTTAGGCGGGTTCTATGGCTACACCTTC	CASSLGGFYGYTF
15	-	TRBV6-5	TRBD2	TRBJ2-2	TGTGCCAGCAGTTACTCGACTAGCGGCACCGGGGAGCTGTTTTTT	CASSYSTSGTGELFF
12	-	TRBV5-1	-	TRBJ2-7	TGCGCCAGCAGCTTGGACGGCTACGAGCAGTACTTC	CASSLDGYEQYF
16	few	TRBV28	TRBD2	TRBJ2-5	TGTGCCAGCAGTTCCCTGGGTAGCGGGAGTCAAGAGACCCAGTACTTC	CASSSLGSGSQETQYF
14	-	TRBV2	-	TRBJ1-2	TGTGCCAGCAGTGAAGGGGGTCAGGGTTATGGCTACACCTTC	CASSEGGQGYGYTF
15	-	TRBV11-2	-	TRBJ1-1	TGTGCCAGCAGCTTAGATCCGGGAGTAGACACTGAAGCTTTCTTT	CASSLDPGVDTEAFF
12	-	TRBV19	-	TRBJ2-3	TGTGCCAGTAGCGGGCAGGAGGGCTCGCAGTATTTT	CASSGQEGSQYF
15	-	TRBV19	TRBD2	TRBJ2-1	TGTGCCAGTACCCCTGGGATAGCGGGCCTCAATGAGCAGTTCTTC	CASTPGIAGLNEQFF
14	-	TRBV6-1	TRBD2	TRBJ2-7	TGTGCCAGCGGATTAAGCGGGAGGGCCGGCGAGCAGTACTTC	CASGLSGRAGEQYF
14	-	TRBV28	-	TRBJ2-1	TGTGCCAGCAGTACCATGGACAGATACAATGAGCAGTTCTTC	CASSTMDRYNEQFF
16	-	TRBV7-9	TRBD1	TRBJ2-2	TGTGCCAGCAGCTCCGCCGACAGGGTGGTCACCGGGGAGCTGTTTTTT	CASSSADRVVTGELFF